This T cell receptor (beta chain) was retrieved from a study of T cells in Graves' hyperthyroidism and ophthalmopathy. With 5 bases clipped from V and 5 bases from J, the junction kept 10 bases outside the gene matches. The CDR3 loop spans 15 amino acids. Looked up from germline, CDR1 is MNHEY and CDR2 is SMNVEV (reference sequence). Study-wide points: A 13 V-J model separated ophthalmopathy from stable hyperthyroidism.

Remarks on this clonotype: Antigen specificity is unknown.

On the basis of clinical symptoms, serum thyroxine and TRAb, thyroid ultrasound and orbital computed tomography, diagnoses were made. Out of roughly 10 ml of fresh peripheral blood came the PBMCs. TCR beta CDR3 sequences were amplified from RNA transcripts. RT-PCR in the first round (using the HTBI primer set) targeted the TCR CDR3. TCRdb re-called the multiplex PCR reads through MiXCR, storing one row per CDR3 protein. The data contain 350,000 or so distinct CDR3 sequences, about a sixth of them seen just once; the ten biggest clones take up around a third. The clonotype originates from a woman aged 25 to 39 with Graves' hyperthyroidism that later progressed to Graves' ophthalmopathy. Sequencing was carried out using blood. The chain links TRBV27 to TRBJ2-5, with TRBD2 matching over 8 bases. The chain's CDR3 is CASSPQRGGWETQYF. CDR3 DNA: TGTGCCAGCAGTCCCCAACGGGGGGGCTGGGAGACCCAGTACTTC.